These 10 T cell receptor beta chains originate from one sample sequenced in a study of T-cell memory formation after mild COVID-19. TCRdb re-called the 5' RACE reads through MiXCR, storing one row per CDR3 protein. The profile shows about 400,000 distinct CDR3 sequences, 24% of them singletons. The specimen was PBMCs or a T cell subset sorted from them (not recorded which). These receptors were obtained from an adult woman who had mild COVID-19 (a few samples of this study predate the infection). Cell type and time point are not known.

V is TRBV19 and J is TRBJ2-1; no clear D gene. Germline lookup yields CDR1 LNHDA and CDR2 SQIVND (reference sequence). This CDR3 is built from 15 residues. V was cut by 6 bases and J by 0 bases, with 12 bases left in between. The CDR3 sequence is CASRIQDHSYNEQFF. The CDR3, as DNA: TGTGCCAGTAGGATTCAGGACCACTCCTACAATGAGCAGTTCTTC.

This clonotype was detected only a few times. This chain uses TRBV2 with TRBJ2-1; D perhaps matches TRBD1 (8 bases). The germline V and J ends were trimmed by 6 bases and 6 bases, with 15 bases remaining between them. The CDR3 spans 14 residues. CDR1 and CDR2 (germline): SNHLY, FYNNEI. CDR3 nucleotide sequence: TGTGCCAGCAGACCGACAGGGGAGGGCAATGAGCAGTTCTTC. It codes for CASRPTGEGNEQFF.

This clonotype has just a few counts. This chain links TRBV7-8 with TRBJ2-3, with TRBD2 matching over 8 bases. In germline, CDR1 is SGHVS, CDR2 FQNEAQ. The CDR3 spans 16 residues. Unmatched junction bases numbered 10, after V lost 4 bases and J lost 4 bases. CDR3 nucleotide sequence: TGTGCCAGCAGCTGGTCGGCGGGGGGAAAACCAGATACGCAGTATTTT. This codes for CASSWSAGGKPDTQYF. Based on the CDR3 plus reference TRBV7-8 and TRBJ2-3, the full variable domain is GAGVSQSPRYKVAKRGQDVALRCDPISGHVSLFWYQQALGQGPEFLTYFQNEAQLDKSGLPSDRFFAERPEGSVSTLKIQRTQQEDSAVYLCASSWSAGGKPDTQYFGPGTRLTVL.

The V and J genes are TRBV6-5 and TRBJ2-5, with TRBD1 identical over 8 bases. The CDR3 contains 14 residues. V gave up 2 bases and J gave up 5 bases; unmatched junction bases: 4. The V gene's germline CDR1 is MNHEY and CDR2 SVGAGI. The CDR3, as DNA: TGTGCCAGCAGTTACCAGGGGGCTGTGGAGACCCAGTACTTC. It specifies CASSYQGAVETQYF.

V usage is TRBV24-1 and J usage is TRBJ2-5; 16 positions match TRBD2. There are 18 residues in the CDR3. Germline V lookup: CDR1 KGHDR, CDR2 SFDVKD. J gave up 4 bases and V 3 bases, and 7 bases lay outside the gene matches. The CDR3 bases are TGTGCCACCAGTGATCCCGGGACTAGCGGGAGGGCTGGAGAGACCCAGTACTTC. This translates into CATSDPGTSGRAGETQYF.

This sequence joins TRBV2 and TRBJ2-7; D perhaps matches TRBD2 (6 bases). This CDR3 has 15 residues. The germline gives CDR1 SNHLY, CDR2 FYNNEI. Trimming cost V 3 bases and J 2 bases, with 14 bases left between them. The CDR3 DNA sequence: TGTGCCAGCAGTGATAAGACTAGAGGGCCCTACGAGCAGTACTTC. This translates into CASSDKTRGPYEQYF.

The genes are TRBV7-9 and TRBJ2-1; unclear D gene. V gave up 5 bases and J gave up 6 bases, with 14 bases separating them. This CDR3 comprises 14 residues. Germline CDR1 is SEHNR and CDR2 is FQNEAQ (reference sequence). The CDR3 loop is CASSPPAALNEQFF. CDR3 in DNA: TGTGCCAGCAGCCCCCCGGCGGCCCTCAATGAGCAGTTCTTC.

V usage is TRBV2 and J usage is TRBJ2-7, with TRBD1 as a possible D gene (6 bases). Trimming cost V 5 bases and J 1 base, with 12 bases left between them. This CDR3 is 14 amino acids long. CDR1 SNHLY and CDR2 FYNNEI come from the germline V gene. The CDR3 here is CASSPQGQSYEQYF. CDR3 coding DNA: TGTGCCAGCAGTCCACAGGGTCAGTCCTACGAGCAGTACTTC.

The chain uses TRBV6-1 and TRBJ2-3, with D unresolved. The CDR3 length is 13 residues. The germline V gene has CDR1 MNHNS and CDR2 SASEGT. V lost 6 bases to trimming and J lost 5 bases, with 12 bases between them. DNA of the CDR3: TGTGCCAGCAGCCGTAGGGTGATAGATACGCAGTATTTT. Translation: CASSRRVIDTQYF.

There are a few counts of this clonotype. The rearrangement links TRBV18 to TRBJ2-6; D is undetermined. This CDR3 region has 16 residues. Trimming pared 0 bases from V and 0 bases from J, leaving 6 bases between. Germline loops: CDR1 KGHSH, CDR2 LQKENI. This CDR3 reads CASSPPFNSGANVLTF. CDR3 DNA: TGTGCCAGCTCACCACCCTTCAACTCTGGGGCCAACGTCCTGACTTTC.